This T cell receptor beta chain was observed in a study of blood T cells in healthy people across ages. Points from the study as a whole: There was no known CMV status for donors, so expanded clonotype changes were possibly confounded.

Trimming took off 2 bases at V and 4 bases at J, with 17 bases between the two ends. Germline V gene lookup returns CDR1 SGHAT and CDR2 FQNNGV. This CDR3 region has 16 residues. This clonotype has more than one count but fewer than ten. Its antigen is currently unknown. For the second PCR, which ran for about 7 to 12 cycles, a sample-barcoded 5' primer and a J-beta primer mix were used. Each CDR3 protein is one row after TCRdb ran MiXCR on the 5' RACE reads. The sample has about 780,000 distinct CDR3 sequences, 20% to 30% seen once. This sample also belongs to another study, concerning T cells of mothers and their children. That study adds: Every microgram of extracted RNA entered cDNA synthesis, approximately 1.5 ug per 15 ul. Slightly higher but non-significant overlap marked related mother-child pairs versus unrelated pairs.

This chain links TRBV11-2 with TRBJ2-5; perhaps TRBD1 as D (6 bases). The clonotype originates from a boy younger than 18 in good health. The sequenced sample consisted of blood. The CDR3 sequence is CASSLNRALKGETQYF. The CDR3 coding sequence is TGTGCCAGCAGCTTAAACAGGGCGTTAAAGGGAGAGACCCAGTACTTC.